A selection of T cell receptor beta chains follows, all from one sample in a study of OX40 agonist ivuxolimab in advanced cancers. Generated by immunoSEQ multiplex PCR, the TCRdb table keeps only in-frame clones and is missing some. The sample records around 80,000 clones, 85% to 90% being singletons. The material sequenced was CD4+ or CD8+ T cells sorted from blood, taken in a trial of the OX40 agonist ivuxolimab. Receptors were obtained from an adult with an advanced solid tumor such as melanoma, head and neck, liver or kidney cancer. CDR3s include the opening cysteine and the closing phenylalanine or tryptophan. D genes are given only for firm matches. Not every row has a clone size; where given, it reads once, few, many or a size class.

clone_size	d_call	j_call	v_call	cdr3_aa	cdr3_nt
-	-	TRBJ2-2	TRBV11-2	CASSPRGVPGELFF	TGTGCCAGCAGCCCCCGAGGGGTGCCCGGGGAGCTGTTTTTT
-	-	TRBJ1-2	TRBV5-1	CASSTGGSDNGYTF	TGCGCCAGCAGCACGGGAGGGTCCGACAACGGCTACACCTTC
-	-	TRBJ1-3	TRBV2	CASSVAGNTIYF	TGTGCCAGCAGTGTGGCCGGAAACACCATATATTTT
-	-	TRBJ2-7	TRBV12-2	CASRLAYSGSYEQYF	TGTGCAAGTCGCTTAGCGTACTCGGGAAGTTACGAGCAGTACTTC
-	TRBD2	TRBJ2-2	TRBV19	CASSIGLAGPTGELFF	TGTGCCAGTAGTATAGGACTAGCGGGACCCACCGGGGAGCTGTTTTTT
-	-	TRBJ2-7	TRBV10-3	CAISAPPTGSYEQYF	TGTGCCATCAGTGCCCCACCGACAGGCTCCTACGAGCAGTACTTC
-	-	TRBJ2-7	TRBV7-6	CASSLDGGRYEQYF	TGTGCCAGCAGCTTAGACGGGGGCCGCTACGAGCAGTACTTC
once	-	TRBJ1-2	TRBV27	CASSFEGHPLGYGYTF	TGTGCCAGCAGTTTCGAGGGACACCCCTTAGGGTATGGCTACACCTTC
-	TRBD1	TRBJ1-2	TRBV7-2	CASSPLGGQGQGYGYTF	TGTGCCAGCAGCCCCCTAGGGGGACAGGGCCAGGGCTATGGCTACACCTTC
-	TRBD2	TRBJ2-1	TRBV5-4	CASSLAGGANEQFF	TGTGCCAGCAGCTTAGCGGGAGGGGCAAATGAGCAGTTCTTC
-	-	TRBJ2-2	TRBV5-5	CASRSRNSPTGTGELFF	TGTGCCAGCCGCAGTAGGAACAGCCCCACAGGGACCGGGGAGCTGTTTTTT
-	-	TRBJ1-1	TRBV19	CASSTGLLVTEAFF	TGTGCCAGTAGTACGGGGCTTTTGGTGACTGAAGCTTTCTTT
once	-	TRBJ2-2	TRBV9	CASSVSTGTPNTGELFF	TGTGCCAGCAGCGTAAGTACCGGGACGCCAAACACCGGGGAGCTGTTTTTT
-	-	TRBJ1-2	TRBV13	CASSLVGTYGYTF	TGTGCCAGCAGCTTAGTAGGTACCTATGGCTACACCTTC
-	-	TRBJ1-3	TRBV16	CASSTQQGVGNTIYF	TGTGCCAGCAGCACGCAACAGGGCGTTGGAAACACCATATATTTT
-	TRBD2	TRBJ2-5	TRBV4-1	CASSLRTSGGQETQYF	TGCGCCAGCAGCCTCAGGACTAGCGGGGGCCAAGAGACCCAGTACTTC
-	-	TRBJ2-5	TRBV19	CASSITRGGETQYF	TGTGCCAGTAGTATTACCAGGGGGGGAGAGACCCAGTACTTC
-	TRBD1	TRBJ1-1	TRBV11-2	CASSPIRGRIRTKAFF	TGTGCCAGCAGCCCGATCAGGGGGCGTATTAGGACTAAAGCTTTCTTT
-	-	TRBJ1-1	TRBV14	CASSRAIGRNTEAFF	TGTGCCAGCAGCCGCGCCATCGGGAGGAACACTGAAGCTTTCTTT
-	TRBD2	TRBJ2-3	TRBV7-6	CASSLESGRKDTQYF	TGTGCCAGCAGCTTAGAAAGCGGGAGAAAAGATACGCAGTATTTT
-	-	TRBJ2-3	TRBV19	CASKGRRATDTQYF	TGTGCCAGTAAAGGTAGGAGAGCGACAGATACGCAGTATTTT
-	-	TRBJ1-4	TRBV6-6	CASSYPAGSNEKLFF	TGTGCCAGCAGTTACCCCGCAGGGTCTAATGAAAAACTGTTTTTT
few	-	TRBJ1-2	TRBV19	CASSNREGNYGYTF	TGTGCCAGTTCTAACAGGGAGGGAAACTATGGCTACACCTTC
-	-	TRBJ1-5	TRBV4-1	CASSQVRGQGNQPQHF	TGCGCCAGCAGCCAAGTGAGGGGACAAGGGAATCAGCCCCAGCATTTT
-	-	TRBJ1-4	TRBV7-9	CASSLRGSGVKGEKLFF	TGTGCCAGCAGCTTAAGAGGGTCAGGGGTTAAAGGTGAAAAACTGTTTTTT
-	-	TRBJ2-2	TRBV28	CASSEGNTGELFF	TGTGCCAGCTCAGAAGGGAACACCGGGGAGCTGTTTTTT
-	-	TRBJ2-7	TRBV9	CASSVGGGVYEQYF	TGTGCCAGCAGCGTAGGTGGGGGAGTTTACGAGCAGTACTTC
-	-	TRBJ1-1	TRBV11-2	CASSLGGGITEAFF	TGTGCCAGCAGCTTAGGGGGGGGGATCACTGAAGCTTTCTTT
few	-	TRBJ1-2	TRBV12-5	CASGPWKGNYGYTF	TGTGCTAGTGGTCCCTGGAAGGGGAACTATGGCTACACCTTC
-	-	TRBJ1-1	TRBV6-1	CASRGVRLNTEAFF	TGTGCCAGCAGGGGAGTTCGACTGAACACTGAAGCTTTCTTT
-	-	TRBJ2-1	TRBV7-6	CASRGTGVDEQFF	TGTGCCAGCAGGGGGACGGGGGTAGATGAGCAGTTCTTC
-	-	TRBJ1-6	TRBV5-6	CASSLWWTYNSPLHF	TGTGCCAGCAGCTTGTGGTGGACCTATAATTCACCCCTCCACTTT
once	-	TRBJ2-3	TRBV6-5	CASLRDLPTDTQYF	TGTGCCAGCTTGAGGGACTTACCCACAGATACGCAGTATTTT
once	-	TRBJ2-5	TRBV20-1	CSARVGETQYF	TGCAGTGCTAGGGTAGGGGAGACCCAGTACTTC
-	TRBD1	TRBJ1-2	TRBV7-2	CASSVGQGEHGYTF	TGTGCCAGCAGCGTCGGACAGGGGGAACATGGCTACACCTTC
-	-	TRBJ2-1	TRBV7-2	CASSLINEQFF	TGTGCCAGCAGCTTAATCAATGAGCAGTTCTTC
-	-	TRBJ1-1	TRBV30	CAWALRGDTEAFF	TGTGCCTGGGCCCTCCGAGGGGACACTGAAGCTTTCTTT
-	-	TRBJ1-2	TRBV6-5	CATRTLYYGYTF	TGTGCCACCAGGACACTCTACTATGGCTACACCTTC
-	-	TRBJ2-3	TRBV19	CAVAGQVTDTQYF	TGTGCCGTAGCGGGACAGGTCACAGATACGCAGTATTTT
-	-	TRBJ2-3	TRBV5-4	CASSLGRGDTQYF	TGTGCCAGCAGCTTAGGTAGAGGAGATACGCAGTATTTT
few	-	TRBJ2-2	TRBV29-1	CSMRDTSNTGELFF	TGCAGCATGAGGGACACCTCGAACACCGGGGAGCTGTTTTTT
-	-	TRBJ1-2	TRBV29-1	CSESTGTSGYTF	TGCAGCGAATCGACAGGAACGTCGGGCTACACCTTC
-	-	TRBJ1-5	TRBV21-1	CASSSRYPPGQGTEPQHF	TGTGCCAGCAGCTCCCGATACCCACCGGGACAGGGTACAGAGCCCCAGCATTTT
-	TRBD2	TRBJ2-3	TRBV10-2	CASGGGQGDTQYF	TGCGCCAGCGGCGGGGGGCAGGGAGATACGCAGTATTTT
-	TRBD1	TRBJ1-4	TRBV4-1	CASSQDPGQDHEKLFF	TGCGCCAGCAGCCAAGATCCCGGACAGGACCATGAAAAACTGTTTTTT
-	-	TRBJ1-6	TRBV6-1	CASSENRANSPLHF	TGTGCCAGCAGTGAAAACAGGGCTAATTCACCCCTCCACTTT
-	-	TRBJ1-1	TRBV21-1	CASSPPPTENTEAFF	TGTGCCAGCAGCCCCCCACCGACTGAGAACACTGAAGCTTTCTTT
-	TRBD1	TRBJ2-5	TRBV7-6	CASSPDRVRETQYF	TGTGCCAGCAGCCCGGACAGGGTTCGAGAGACCCAGTACTTC
-	-	TRBJ1-5	TRBV4-1	CASSQEKTGSGAQHF	TGCGCCAGCAGCCAAGAAAAGACTGGTTCGGGGGCCCAGCATTTT
-	-	TRBJ1-1	TRBV6-5	CASSYLGVMNTEAFF	TGTGCCAGCAGTTACCTTGGGGTCATGAACACTGAAGCTTTCTTT
-	TRBD1	TRBJ1-4	TRBV5-1	CASSVGQGREKLFF	TGCGCCAGCAGCGTGGGACAGGGGAGGGAAAAACTGTTTTTT